The source of this T cell receptor (beta chain) is a study of T cell repertoires in cytomegalovirus infection. Study-wide context: HLA-C-restricted CMV epitopes, recently identified, and well-studied HLA-B-restricted ones were used by the study.

This CDR3 is built from 15 residues. V was shortened by 0 bases and J by 6 bases, with 13 bases between the two germline ends. Germline values: CDR1 MNHEY, CDR2 SVGAGI. TCRdb re-called the reads with MiXCR, one entry per CDR3 protein. The sample carries 450,000 to 600,000 distinct CDR3 sequences, roughly 34% recorded once. Overall study results and limits: HLA-C-restricted TCR beta clonotypes specific for CMV led the ex vivo response.

As concerns this clonotype: What it recognizes is unknown.

The chain is built from TRBV6-5 and TRBJ2-3; the D gene is possibly TRBD2 (6 bases). The TCR sequence derives from a human donor in good health (CMV status not recorded). Some clones in this sample may be carry-over from other donors' samples. Sequenced material: cultured PBMCs, taken from culture after CMV antigen stimulation. The CDR3 loop reads CASSYSRTSKDTQYF. CDR3 coding DNA: TGTGCCAGCAGTTACTCGAGAACTAGCAAGGATACGCAGTATTTT.